This paragraph reports one T cell receptor (beta chain). These data come from a study of T cell changes during pregnancy in multiple sclerosis. Per germline, CDR1 MNHEY and CDR2 SMNVEV (reference sequence). V was clipped by 6 bases and J by 2 bases, with 14 bases between them. The CDR3 covers 14 residues. The data were produced by immunoSEQ multiplex PCR, yet TCRdb's version contains in-frame clones alone and is incomplete. The sample has fewer than 110,000 clones, about nine tenths seen once. The chain couples TRBV27 to TRBJ2-7; D not resolved. The sequence was obtained from a female donor in good health, enrolled as a control in a pregnancy study. Sequenced material: peripheral blood, taken in the third trimester of pregnancy. CDR3: CASSRGNSPYEQYF. CDR3 nucleotide sequence: TGTGCCAGCAGCCGCGGAAACTCACCCTACGAGCAGTACTTC.